Sequencing of this TCR beta chain was carried out in a study of blood T cell repertoires in COVID-19. Study details: T cells, B-cell-depleted T cells, or PBMCs provided the cDNA or gDNA that served as material.

J lost 2 bases, V lost 4 bases, and 6 bases had no gene match. This CDR3 spans 17 amino acids. In germline, CDR1 is LGHNA, CDR2 YSLEER. In the original workflow: How many nucleated cells were present was estimated from reference gene primer amplification. Generated by immunoSEQ multiplex PCR, the TCRdb table keeps only in-frame clones and is missing some. V, J and clone size were drawn from that table, and D and trimming were deduced from the DNA. Of fewer than 350,000 clones detected, approximately 91% appear once; the ten largest clones hold approximately 2.5%. The V and J genes are TRBV4-3 and TRBJ2-6, with 9 bases aligning to TRBD1. Sequenced input: PBMCs or T cells enriched from blood (not recorded which). The TCR comes from a middle-aged woman with acute COVID-19. The CDR3 DNA sequence: TGCGCCAGCAGCCCCGGGACAGGGCTTGCTGGGGCCAACGTCCTGACTTTC. It specifies CASSPGTGLAGANVLTF.